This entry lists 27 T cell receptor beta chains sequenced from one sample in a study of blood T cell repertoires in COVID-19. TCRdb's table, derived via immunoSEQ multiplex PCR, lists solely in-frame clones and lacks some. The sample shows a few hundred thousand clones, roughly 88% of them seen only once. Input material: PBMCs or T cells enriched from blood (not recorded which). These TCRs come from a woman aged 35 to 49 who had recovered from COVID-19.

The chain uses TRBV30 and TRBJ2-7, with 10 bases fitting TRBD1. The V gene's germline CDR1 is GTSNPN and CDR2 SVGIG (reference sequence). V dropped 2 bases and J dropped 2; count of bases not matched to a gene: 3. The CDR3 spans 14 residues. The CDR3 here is CAWSSGTGAYEQYF. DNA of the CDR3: TGTGCCTGGAGTTCCGGGACAGGGGCCTACGAGCAGTACTTC. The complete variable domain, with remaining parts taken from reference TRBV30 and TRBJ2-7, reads SQTIHQWPATLVQPVGSPLSLECTVEGTSNPNLYWYRQAAGRGLQLLFYSVGIGQISSEVPQNLSASRPQDRQFILSSKKLLLSDSGFYLCAWSSGTGAYEQYFGPGTRLTVT.

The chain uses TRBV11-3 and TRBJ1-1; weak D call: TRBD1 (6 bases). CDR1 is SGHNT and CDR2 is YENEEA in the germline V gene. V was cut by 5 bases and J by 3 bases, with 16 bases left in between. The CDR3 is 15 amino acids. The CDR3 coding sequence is TGTGCCAGCAGCCGAGGGGGGGCTCGGGACACTGAAGCTTTCTTT. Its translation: CASSRGGARDTEAFF.

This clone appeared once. The CDR3 sequence is CASSLPGSHYGYTF. Here the CDR3 DNA reads TGTGCCAGCAGCTTACCGGGTTCCCACTATGGCTACACCTTC. The chain is built from TRBV7-2 and TRBJ1-2; D call uncertain. CDR3 length: 14 amino acids. Germline V gene lookup returns CDR1 SGHTA and CDR2 FQGNSA. The ends were cut back, 2 bases at V and 3 bases at J, with 10 bases in the middle.

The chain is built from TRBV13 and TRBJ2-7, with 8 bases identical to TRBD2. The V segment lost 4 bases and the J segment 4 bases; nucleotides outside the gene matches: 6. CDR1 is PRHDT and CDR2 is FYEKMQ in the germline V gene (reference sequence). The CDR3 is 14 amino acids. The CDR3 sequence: CASSWSGSGYEQYF. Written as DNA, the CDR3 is TGTGCCAGCAGCTGGAGCGGGAGCGGGTACGAGCAGTACTTC.

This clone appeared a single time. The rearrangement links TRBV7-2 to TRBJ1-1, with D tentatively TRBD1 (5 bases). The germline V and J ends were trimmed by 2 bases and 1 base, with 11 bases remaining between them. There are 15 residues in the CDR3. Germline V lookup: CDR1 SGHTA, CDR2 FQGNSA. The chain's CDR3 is CASSLRWGANTEAFF. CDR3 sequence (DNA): TGTGCCAGCAGCTTACGTTGGGGCGCGAACACTGAAGCTTTCTTT. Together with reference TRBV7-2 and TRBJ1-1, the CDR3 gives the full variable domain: GAGVSQSPSNKVTEKGKDVELRCDPISGHTALYWYRQSLGQGLEFLIYFQGNSAPDKSGLPSDRFSAERTGGSVSTLTIQRTQQEDSAVYLCASSLRWGANTEAFFGQGTRLTVV.

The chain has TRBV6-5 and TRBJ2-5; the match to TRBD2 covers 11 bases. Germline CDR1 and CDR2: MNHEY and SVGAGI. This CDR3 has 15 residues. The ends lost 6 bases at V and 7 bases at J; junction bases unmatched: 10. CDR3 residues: CASSPFATSGGTQYF. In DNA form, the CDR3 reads TGTGCCAGCAGCCCCTTTGCTACTAGCGGGGGGACCCAGTACTTC.

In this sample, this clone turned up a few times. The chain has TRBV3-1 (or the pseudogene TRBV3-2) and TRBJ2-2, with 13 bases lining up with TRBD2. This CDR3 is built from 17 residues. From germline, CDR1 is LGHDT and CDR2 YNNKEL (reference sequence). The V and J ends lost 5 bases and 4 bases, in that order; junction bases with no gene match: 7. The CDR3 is CASSKWTSGSATGELFF. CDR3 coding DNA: TGTGCCAGCAGCAAATGGACTAGCGGGAGTGCCACCGGGGAGCTGTTTTTT.

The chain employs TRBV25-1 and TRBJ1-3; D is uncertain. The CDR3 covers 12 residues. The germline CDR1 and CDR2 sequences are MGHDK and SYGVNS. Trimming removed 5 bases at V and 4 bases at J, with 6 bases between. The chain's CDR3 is CASSPQGNTIYF. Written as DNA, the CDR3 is TGTGCCAGCAGTCCACAGGGAAACACCATATATTTT.

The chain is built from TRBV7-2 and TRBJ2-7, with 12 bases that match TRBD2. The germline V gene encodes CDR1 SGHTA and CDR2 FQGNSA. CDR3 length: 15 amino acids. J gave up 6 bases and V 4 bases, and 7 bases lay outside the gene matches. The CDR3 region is CASSSGLAGYGEQYF. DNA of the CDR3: TGTGCCAGCAGCTCTGGACTAGCGGGATATGGCGAGCAGTACTTC.

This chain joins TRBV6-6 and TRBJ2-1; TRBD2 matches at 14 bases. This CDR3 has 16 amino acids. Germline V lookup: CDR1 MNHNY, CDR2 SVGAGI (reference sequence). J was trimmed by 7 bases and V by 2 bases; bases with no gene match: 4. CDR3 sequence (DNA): TGTGCCAGCAGTTACGGGACTAGCGGGAGATTGAATGAGCAGTTCTTC. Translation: CASSYGTSGRLNEQFF.

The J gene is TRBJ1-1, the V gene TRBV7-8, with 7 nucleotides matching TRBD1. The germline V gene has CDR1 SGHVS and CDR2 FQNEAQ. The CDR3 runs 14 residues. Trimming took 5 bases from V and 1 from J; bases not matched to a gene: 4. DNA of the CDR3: TGTGCCAGCAGCGCCCGACAGGGGAACACTGAAGCTTTCTTT. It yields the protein CASSARQGNTEAFF.

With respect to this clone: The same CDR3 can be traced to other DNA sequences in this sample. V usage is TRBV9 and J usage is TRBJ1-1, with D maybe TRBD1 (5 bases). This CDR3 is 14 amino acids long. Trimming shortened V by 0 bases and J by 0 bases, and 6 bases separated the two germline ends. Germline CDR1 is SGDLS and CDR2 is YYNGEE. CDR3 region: CASSVGGMNTEAFF. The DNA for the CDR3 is TGTGCCAGCAGCGTAGGGGGCATGAACACTGAAGCTTTCTTT. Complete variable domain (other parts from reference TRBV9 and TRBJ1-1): DSGVTQTPKHLITATGQRVTLRCSPRSGDLSVYWYQQSLDQGLQFLIQYYNGEERAKGNILERFSAQQFPDLHSELNLSSLELGDSALYFCASSVGGMNTEAFFGQGTRLTVV.

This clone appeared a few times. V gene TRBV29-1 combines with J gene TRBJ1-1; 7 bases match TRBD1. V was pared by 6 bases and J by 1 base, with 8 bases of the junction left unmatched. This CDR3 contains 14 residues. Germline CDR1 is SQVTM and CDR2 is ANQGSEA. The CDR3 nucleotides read TGCAGCGTGCACAGGGGAAACTCGAACACTGAAGCTTTCTTT. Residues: CSVHRGNSNTEAFF.

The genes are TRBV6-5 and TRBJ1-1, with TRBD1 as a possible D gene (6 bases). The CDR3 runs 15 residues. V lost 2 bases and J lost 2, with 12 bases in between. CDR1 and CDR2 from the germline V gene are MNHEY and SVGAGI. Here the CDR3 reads CASSYEPGVNTEAFF. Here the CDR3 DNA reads TGTGCCAGCAGTTACGAGCCAGGGGTAAACACTGAAGCTTTCTTT.

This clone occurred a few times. CDR3 protein: CASVRDSAITNYGYTF. CDR3 nucleotide sequence: TGTGCCAGCGTGCGGGACAGTGCCATTACTAACTATGGCTACACCTTC. The rearrangement links TRBV7-2 to TRBJ1-2, with TRBD1 identical over 7 bases. CDR1 and CDR2 from the germline V gene are SGHTA and FQGNSA. This CDR3 is built from 16 residues. V shed 8 bases, J shed 0 bases, and the junction held 12 bases outside the gene matches.

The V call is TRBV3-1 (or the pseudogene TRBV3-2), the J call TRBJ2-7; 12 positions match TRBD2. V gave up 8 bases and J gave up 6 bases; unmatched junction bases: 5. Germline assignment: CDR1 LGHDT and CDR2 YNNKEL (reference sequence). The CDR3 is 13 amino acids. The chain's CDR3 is CASRGLAGREQYF. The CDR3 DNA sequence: TGTGCCAGCCGAGGACTAGCGGGACGCGAGCAGTACTTC.

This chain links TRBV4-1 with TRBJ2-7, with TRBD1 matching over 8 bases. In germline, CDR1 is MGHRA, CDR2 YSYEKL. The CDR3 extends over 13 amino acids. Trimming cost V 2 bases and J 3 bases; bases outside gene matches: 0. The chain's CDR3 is CASSQTGGYEQYF. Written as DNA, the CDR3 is TGCGCCAGCAGCCAAACAGGGGGCTACGAGCAGTACTTC.

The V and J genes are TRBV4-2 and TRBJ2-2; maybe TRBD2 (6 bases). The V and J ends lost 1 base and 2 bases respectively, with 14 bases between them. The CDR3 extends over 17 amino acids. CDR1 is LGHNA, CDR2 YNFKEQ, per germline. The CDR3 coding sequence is TGTGCCAGCAGCCAAGGGGTGCGGGGATCCAACACCGGGGAGCTGTTTTTT. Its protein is CASSQGVRGSNTGELFF.

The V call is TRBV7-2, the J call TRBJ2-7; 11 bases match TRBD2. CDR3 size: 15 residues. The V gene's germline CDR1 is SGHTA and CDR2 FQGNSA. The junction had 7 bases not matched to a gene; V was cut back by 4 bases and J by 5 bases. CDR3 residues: CASSYQLAGVHEQYF. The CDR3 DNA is TGTGCCAGCAGCTATCAACTAGCGGGAGTACACGAGCAGTACTTC.

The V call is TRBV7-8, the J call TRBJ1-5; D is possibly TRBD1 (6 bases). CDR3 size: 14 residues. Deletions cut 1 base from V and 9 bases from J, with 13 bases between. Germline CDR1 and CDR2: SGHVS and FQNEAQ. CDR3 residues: CASSLGTASRPQHF. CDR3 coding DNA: TGTGCCAGCAGCTTAGGGACAGCCAGCCGGCCCCAGCATTTT.

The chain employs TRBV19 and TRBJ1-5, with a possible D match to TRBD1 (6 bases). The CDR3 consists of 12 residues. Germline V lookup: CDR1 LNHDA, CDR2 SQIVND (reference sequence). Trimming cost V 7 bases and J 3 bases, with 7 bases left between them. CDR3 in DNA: TGTGCCAGTAACAGGGCCAATCAGCCCCAGCATTTT. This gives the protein CASNRANQPQHF. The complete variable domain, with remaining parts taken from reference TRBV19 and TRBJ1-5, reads DGGITQSPKYLFRKEGQNVTLSCEQNLNHDAMYWYRQDPGQGLRLIYYSQIVNDFQKGDIAEGYSVSREKKESFPLTVTSAQKNPTAFYLCASNRANQPQHFGDGTRLSIL.

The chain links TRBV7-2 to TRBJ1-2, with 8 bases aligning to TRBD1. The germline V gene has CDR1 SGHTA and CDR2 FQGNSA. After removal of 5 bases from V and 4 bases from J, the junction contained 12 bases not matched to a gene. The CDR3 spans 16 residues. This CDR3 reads CASSITSRGQSYGYTF. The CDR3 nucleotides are TGTGCCAGCAGCATCACGTCCAGGGGGCAGAGCTATGGCTACACCTTC.

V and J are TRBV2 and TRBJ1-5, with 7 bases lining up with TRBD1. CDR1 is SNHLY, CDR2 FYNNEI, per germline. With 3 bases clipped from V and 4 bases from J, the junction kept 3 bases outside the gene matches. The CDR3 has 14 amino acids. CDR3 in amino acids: CASSDLTGNQPQHF. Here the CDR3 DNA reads TGTGCCAGCAGTGACCTGACAGGGAATCAGCCCCAGCATTTT. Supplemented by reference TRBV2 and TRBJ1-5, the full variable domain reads EPEVTQTPSHQVTQMGQEVILRCVPISNHLYFYWYRQILGQKVEFLVSFYNNEISEKSEIFDDQFSVERPDGSNFTLKIRSTKLEDSAMYFCASSDLTGNQPQHFGDGTRLSIL.

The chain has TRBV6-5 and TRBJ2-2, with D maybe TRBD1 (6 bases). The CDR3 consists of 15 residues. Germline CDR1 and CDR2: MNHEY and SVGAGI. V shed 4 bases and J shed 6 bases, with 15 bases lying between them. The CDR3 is CASSFRVTGSGELFF. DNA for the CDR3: TGTGCCAGCAGTTTCCGAGTAACAGGGTCCGGGGAGCTGTTTTTT.

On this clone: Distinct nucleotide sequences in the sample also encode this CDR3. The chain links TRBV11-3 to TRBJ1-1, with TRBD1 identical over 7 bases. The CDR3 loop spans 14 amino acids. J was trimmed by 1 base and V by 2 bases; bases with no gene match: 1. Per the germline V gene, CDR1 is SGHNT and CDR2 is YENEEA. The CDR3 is CASSLQGENTEAFF. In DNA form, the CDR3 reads TGTGCCAGCAGCTTACAGGGGGAGAACACTGAAGCTTTCTTT.

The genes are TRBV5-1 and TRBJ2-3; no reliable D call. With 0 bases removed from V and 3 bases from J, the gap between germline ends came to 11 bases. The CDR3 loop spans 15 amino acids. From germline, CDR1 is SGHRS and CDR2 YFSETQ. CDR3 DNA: TGCGCCAGCAGCTTGGCGTACAGCTTAACAGATACGCAGTATTTT. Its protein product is CASSLAYSLTDTQYF.

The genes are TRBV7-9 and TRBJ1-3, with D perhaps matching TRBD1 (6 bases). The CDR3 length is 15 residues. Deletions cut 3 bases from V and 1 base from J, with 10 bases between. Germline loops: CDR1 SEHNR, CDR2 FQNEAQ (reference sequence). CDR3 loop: CASSFTGNSGNTIYF. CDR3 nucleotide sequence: TGTGCCAGCAGCTTTACAGGGAATTCTGGAAACACCATATATTTT.